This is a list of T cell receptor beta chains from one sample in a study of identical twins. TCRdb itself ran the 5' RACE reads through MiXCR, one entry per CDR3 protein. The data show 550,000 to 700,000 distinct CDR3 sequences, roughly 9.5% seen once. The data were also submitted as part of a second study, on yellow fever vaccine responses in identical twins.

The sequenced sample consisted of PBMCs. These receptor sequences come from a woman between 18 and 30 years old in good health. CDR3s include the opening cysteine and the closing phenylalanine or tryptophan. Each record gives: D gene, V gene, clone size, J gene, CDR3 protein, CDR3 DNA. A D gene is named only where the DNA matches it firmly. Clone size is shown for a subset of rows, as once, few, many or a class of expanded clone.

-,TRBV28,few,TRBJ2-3,CASSLVAATDTQYF,TGTGCCAGCAGTTTAGTAGCGGCCACAGATACGCAGTATTTT
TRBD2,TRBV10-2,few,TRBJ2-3,CASSEAAGGTDTQYF,TGCGCCAGCAGTGAGGCCGCGGGGGGCACAGATACGCAGTATTTT
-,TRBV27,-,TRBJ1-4,CASRPFLWAPATNEKLFF,TGTGCCAGCAGACCATTCCTTTGGGCGCCTGCAACTAATGAAAAACTGTTTTTT
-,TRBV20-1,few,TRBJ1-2,CSAPDLTDLYGYTF,TGCAGTGCTCCGGATCTAACAGATCTGTATGGCTACACCTTC
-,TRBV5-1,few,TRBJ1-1,CASSRDYDQAFF,TGCGCCAGCAGTCGTGACTACGACCAAGCTTTCTTT
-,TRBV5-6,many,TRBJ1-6,CASSLVVARSPLHF,TGTGCCAGCAGCTTGGTAGTCGCCCGATCACCCCTCCACTTT
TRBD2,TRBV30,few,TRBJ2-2,CAWNLAGGTGELFF,TGTGCCTGGAATCTAGCGGGAGGCACCGGGGAGCTGTTTTTT
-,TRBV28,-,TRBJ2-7,CASSFHLRGLTDSPYEQYF,TGTGCCAGCAGTTTCCATCTCCGCGGTTTGACAGACAGTCCCTACGAGCAGTACTTC
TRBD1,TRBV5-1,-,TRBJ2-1,CASSLETGQVMGQFF,TGCGCCAGCAGCTTGGAGACCGGACAGGTCATGGGGCAGTTCTTC
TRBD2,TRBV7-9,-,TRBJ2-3,CASSSPGLAATDTQYF,TGTGCCAGCAGCTCGCCGGGACTAGCGGCGACAGATACGCAGTATTTT
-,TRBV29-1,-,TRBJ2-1,CSVAIPLYNEQFF,TGCAGCGTTGCAATCCCCTTATACAATGAGCAGTTCTTC
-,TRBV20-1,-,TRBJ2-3,CSASWSGRSTDTQYF,TGCAGTGCTAGCTGGAGCGGGCGAAGCACAGATACGCAGTATTTT
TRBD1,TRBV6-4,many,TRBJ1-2,CASSDSAGQGAQGYTF,TGTGCCAGCAGTGACTCGGCGGGACAGGGGGCTCAGGGCTACACCTTC
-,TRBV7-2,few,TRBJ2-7,CASSLDGGGTPYEQYF,TGTGCCAGCAGCTTAGATGGAGGCGGGACCCCGTACGAGCAGTACTTC
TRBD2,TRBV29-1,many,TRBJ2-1,CSVVRLAGRNEQFF,TGCAGCGTTGTCCGACTAGCGGGACGCAATGAGCAGTTCTTC
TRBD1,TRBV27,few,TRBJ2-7,CASSSQPGQGLSYEQYF,TGTGCCAGCAGTTCCCAACCAGGACAGGGGTTATCCTACGAGCAGTACTTC
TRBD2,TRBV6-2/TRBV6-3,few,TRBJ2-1,CASSYLTSAPWDNEQFF,TGTGCCAGCAGTTACCTGACTAGCGCCCCTTGGGACAATGAGCAGTTCTTC
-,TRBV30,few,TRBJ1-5,CAWSSAGTQPQHF,TGTGCCTGGAGTTCGGCAGGTACACAGCCCCAGCATTTT
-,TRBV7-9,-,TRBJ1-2,CASSLADGFYGYTF,TGTGCCAGCAGCTTAGCGGACGGATTCTATGGCTACACCTTC
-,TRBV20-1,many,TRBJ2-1,CSAGNLRGEQFF,TGCAGTGCTGGGAACCTGAGAGGTGAGCAGTTCTTC
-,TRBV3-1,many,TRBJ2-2,CASSPSRRELFF,TGTGCCAGCAGCCCGAGTAGGAGGGAGCTGTTTTTT
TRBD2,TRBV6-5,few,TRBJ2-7,CASRLTSGGTEQYF,TGTGCCAGCAGACTTACTAGCGGGGGAACCGAGCAGTACTTC
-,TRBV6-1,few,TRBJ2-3,CASSPAQVEGGTDTQYF,TGTGCCAGCAGTCCGGCCCAGGTTGAAGGAGGCACAGATACGCAGTATTTT
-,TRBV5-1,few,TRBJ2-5,CASLLRGGDFEETQYF,TGCGCCAGCCTGTTACGTGGAGGGGACTTTGAGGAGACCCAGTACTTC
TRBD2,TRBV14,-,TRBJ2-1,CASSPTGTSVYNEQFF,TGTGCCAGCAGCCCCACCGGGACTAGCGTGTACAATGAGCAGTTCTTC
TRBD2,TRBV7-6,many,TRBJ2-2,CASSFPGTSRDTGELFF,TGTGCCAGCAGCTTCCCCGGGACTAGCAGGGACACCGGGGAGCTGTTTTTT
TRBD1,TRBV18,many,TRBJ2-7,CASSPTGVYEQYF,TGTGCCAGCTCGCCTACAGGGGTCTACGAGCAGTACTTC
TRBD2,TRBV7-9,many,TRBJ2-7,CASSSASGTSYEQYF,TGTGCCAGCAGCTCCGCCAGCGGGACCTCCTACGAGCAGTACTTC
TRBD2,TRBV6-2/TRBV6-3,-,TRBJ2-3,CASSYSRLAGEDHTDTQYF,TGTGCCAGCAGTTACTCGAGGCTAGCGGGGGAGGACCACACAGATACGCAGTATTTT
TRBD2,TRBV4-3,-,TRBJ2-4,CASSSSSGTGDIQYF,TGCGCCAGCAGCTCCTCTAGCGGGACTGGGGACATTCAGTACTTC
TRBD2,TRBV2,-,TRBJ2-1,CASSSFGLAGEDEQFF,TGTGCCAGCAGTTCTTTCGGACTAGCGGGGGAGGATGAGCAGTTCTTC
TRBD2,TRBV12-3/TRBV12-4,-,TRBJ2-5,CASGSSGNQETQYF,TGTGCCAGCGGATCTAGCGGGAACCAAGAGACCCAGTACTTC
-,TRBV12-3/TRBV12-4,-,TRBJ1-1,CASSFWGLAGTEAFF,TGTGCCAGCAGTTTTTGGGGGTTAGCGGGCACTGAAGCTTTCTTT
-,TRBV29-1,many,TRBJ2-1,CSGRMGNEQFF,TGCAGCGGGAGGATGGGCAATGAGCAGTTCTTC
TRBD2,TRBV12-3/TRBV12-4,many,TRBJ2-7,CASSLRQTSGSYEQYF,TGTGCCAGCAGTTTACGGCAGACTAGCGGAAGCTACGAGCAGTACTTC
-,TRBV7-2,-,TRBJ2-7,CASGLGISYEQYF,TGTGCCTCCGGGCTCGGGATCTCCTACGAGCAGTACTTC
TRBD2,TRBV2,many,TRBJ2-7,CASSLLPSTSGGTTYEQYF,TGTGCCAGCAGTCTACTACCCTCTACTAGCGGGGGGACAACCTACGAGCAGTACTTC
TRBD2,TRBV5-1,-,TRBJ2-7,CASSPTRTSGIYEQYF,TGCGCCAGCAGCCCTACCCGGACTAGCGGGATCTACGAGCAGTACTTC
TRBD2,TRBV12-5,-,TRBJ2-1,CASGLGTSGTNEQFF,TGTGCTAGTGGTTTGGGGACTAGCGGGACGAATGAGCAGTTCTTC
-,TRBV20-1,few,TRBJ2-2,CSASSFRTSHGELFF,TGCAGTGCTAGTTCATTCCGGACATCTCACGGGGAGCTGTTTTTT
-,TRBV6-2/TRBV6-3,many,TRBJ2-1,CASSHRANEQFF,TGTGCCAGCAGCCACCGGGCGAATGAGCAGTTCTTC
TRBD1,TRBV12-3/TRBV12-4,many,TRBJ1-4,CASSPWTGVEKLFF,TGTGCCAGCAGTCCGTGGACAGGGGTCGAAAAACTGTTTTTT
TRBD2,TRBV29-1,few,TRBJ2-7,CSARGGSGRGQYF,TGCAGCGCCCGCGGTGGGTCCGGGAGGGGGCAGTACTTC
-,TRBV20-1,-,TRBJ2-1,CSARDRWQFF,TGCAGTGCTAGAGATCGGTGGCAGTTCTTC
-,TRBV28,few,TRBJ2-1,CASQASLGVNEQFF,TGTGCCAGCCAGGCCTCCCTGGGGGTCAATGAGCAGTTCTTC
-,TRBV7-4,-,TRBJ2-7,CASSLVGPGPGLSYEQYF,TGTGCCAGCAGCTTAGTTGGTCCCGGGCCGGGCCTTTCCTACGAGCAGTACTTC
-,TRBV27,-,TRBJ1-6,CASREDGRNYNSPLHF,TGTGCCAGCAGGGAGGATGGACGGAACTATAATTCACCCCTCCACTTT
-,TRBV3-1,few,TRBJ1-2,CASSQVSMAPRGDGYTF,TGTGCCAGCAGCCAAGTATCAATGGCACCGCGGGGAGATGGCTACACCTTC
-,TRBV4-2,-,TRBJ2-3,CASSQEGGAGDTQYF,TGTGCCAGCAGCCAAGAGGGGGGCGCGGGAGATACGCAGTATTTT
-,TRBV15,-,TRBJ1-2,CATSRSFRDLYTF,TGTGCCACCAGCAGATCTTTCAGGGACCTCTACACCTTC
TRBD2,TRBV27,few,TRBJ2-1,CASSSSGLAGEQFF,TGTGCCAGCAGTTCCTCTGGACTAGCGGGGGAGCAGTTCTTC
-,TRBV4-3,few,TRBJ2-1,CASSQGGPGYSYNEQFF,TGCGCCAGCAGCCAAGGAGGGCCCGGTTACTCCTACAATGAGCAGTTCTTC
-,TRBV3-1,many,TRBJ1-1,CASSQTSTTEAFF,TGTGCCAGCAGCCAAACTTCCACGACTGAAGCTTTCTTT
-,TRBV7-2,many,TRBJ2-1,CASSFELAPGKNEQFF,TGTGCCAGCAGCTTCGAACTAGCCCCCGGAAAAAATGAGCAGTTCTTC
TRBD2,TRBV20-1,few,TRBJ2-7,CSVSSAGEIYEQYF,TGCAGTGTCTCCTCGGCGGGGGAAATCTACGAGCAGTACTTC
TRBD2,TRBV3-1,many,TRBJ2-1,CASSKRGDDNEQFF,TGTGCCAGCAGCAAGCGGGGGGATGACAATGAGCAGTTCTTC
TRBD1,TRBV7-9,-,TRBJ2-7,CASSPTSTGTGKEQYF,TGTGCCAGCAGCCCTACAAGTACCGGGACAGGGAAAGAGCAGTACTTC
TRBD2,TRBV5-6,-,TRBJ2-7,CASSTGLADEQYF,TGTGCCAGCAGCACGGGACTAGCGGACGAGCAGTACTTC
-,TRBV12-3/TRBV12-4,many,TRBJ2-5,CASSQADRETQYF,TGTGCCAGCAGTCAAGCTGACCGAGAGACCCAGTACTTC
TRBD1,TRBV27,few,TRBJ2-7,CASSLRQGSREQYF,TGTGCCAGCAGTCTCAGACAGGGGTCCAGGGAGCAGTACTTC